This T cell receptor beta chain comes out of a study of monozygotic twins with inflammatory bowel disease. Germline loops: CDR1 SGHVS, CDR2 FNYEAQ. The CDR3 extends over 16 amino acids. TCRdb reanalyzed the 5' RACE reads and collapses them to one entry per CDR3 protein, without DNA. In all, the sample yields around 140,000 distinct CDR3 sequences. Specimen: blood. This TCR was recovered from a human donor with ulcerative colitis or Crohn's disease, or a healthy co-twin of an affected twin (not recorded which). The chain employs TRBV7-6 and TRBJ2-3; the TRBD1 assignment by TCRdb is unverifiable without DNA. CDR3 amino acids: CASSPNVPGLIDTQYF.